This paragraph reports one T cell receptor beta chain. Its specificity is not known. These data are taken from a study of beta chain features in type 1 diabetes. Study-wide context: Cell yields, age and gender were similar between patients and healthy donors.

Purities over 95% were achieved in all sorted populations. Since all of the isolated RNA was reverse transcribed, expressed TCRB transcripts were what got sequenced. Mean read depth for naive, central memory and regulatory T cell samples was several million reads. Sequenced by immunoSEQ multiplex PCR; TCRdb stores in-frame clones only, minus some. This sample has 300,000 to 400,000 clones; roughly 14% occur once, and the top ten carry 0.013% to 0.015%. Study findings and constraints: TCRB CDR3s were moderately but significantly shorter in Type 1 diabetes patients in all four CD4+ subsets.

Sequencing was done on a sample of naive CD4+ T cells from blood. This sequence originates from a young woman with type 1 diabetes.

The CDR3 here is CASSSPRTVSNYGYTF. DNA for the CDR3: TGTGCCAGCAGTTCCCCTAGGACAGTCTCTAACTATGGCTACACCTTC. V is TRBV28 and J is TRBJ1-2; D may be TRBD1 (6 bases). With 4 bases removed from V and 0 bases from J, the gap between germline ends came to 15 bases. CDR3 length equals 16 residues. In germline, CDR1 is MDHEN, CDR2 SYDVKM.